This T cell receptor beta chain is from a study of monozygotic twins with inflammatory bowel disease. This CDR3 region has 14 residues. Looked up from germline, CDR1 is MNHNY and CDR2 is SVGAGI (reference sequence). No T cells were sorted before total RNA was taken from whole blood. Reprocessing the 5' RACE reads, TCRdb reports a single entry for every CDR3 protein and omits DNA. The record lists 150,000 to 200,000 distinct CDR3 sequences, of which the ten most abundant hold over 2.5%. The V gene is TRBV6-6, the J gene TRBJ2-3; TCRdb calls TRBD1, which cannot be checked without DNA. Sequencing was carried out using blood. This receptor was taken from a human donor with ulcerative colitis or Crohn's disease, or a healthy co-twin of an affected twin (not recorded which). The CDR3: CALRWRDGTDTQYF.